The 17 T cell receptor beta chains listed next were all sequenced from one sample in a study of identical twins. TCRdb used MiXCR to reprocess the 5' RACE reads, holding one entry per CDR3 protein. The profile shows fewer than 900,000 distinct CDR3 sequences, around 21% of them singletons. The sample was also linked to a second study, of T cells expressing NK-cell markers.

Sequenced: PBMCs. The source is a woman aged 18-29 years in good health.

On this clonotype: Mismatch with germline at one junction end may stem from a read error. This chain uses TRBV7-7 with TRBJ2-1, with 10 bases fitting TRBD2. Per germline, CDR1 SSHAT and CDR2 FNYEAQ (reference sequence). CDR3 length: 16 residues. The CDR3 sequence is CASSLGGLALANEQFF. The CDR3 region has the DNA TGTGCTAGCAGCTTAGGGGGACTAGCGCTAGCCAATGAGCAGTTCTTC.

This clonotype was observed many times. V usage is TRBV10-2 and J usage is TRBJ2-7, with 9 bases fitting TRBD2. J lost 1 base, V lost 10 bases, and 5 bases had no gene match. Germline assignment: CDR1 WSHSY and CDR2 SAAADI. This CDR3 is 13 amino acids long. CDR3 sequence: CATQGLASYEQYF. CDR3 in DNA: TGCGCCACTCAGGGACTAGCTTCCTACGAGCAGTACTTC.

The chain has TRBV10-1 and TRBJ2-3, with D perhaps matching TRBD1 (5 bases). The CDR3 consists of 16 residues. The germline CDR1 and CDR2 sequences are WNHNN and SYGVQD (reference sequence). V lost 0 bases and J 0 bases, leaving 10 bases between the germline ends. The DNA for the CDR3 is TGCGCCAGCAGTGAGTCCCTTAGGGGAAGCACAGATACGCAGTATTTT. This codes for CASSESLRGSTDTQYF.

The chain combines TRBV7-9 with TRBJ2-1, with TRBD2 matching over 14 bases. Germline CDR1 is SEHNR and CDR2 is FQNEAQ (reference sequence). CDR3 size: 17 residues. V was clipped by 6 bases and J by 8 bases; unmatched bases: 12. The chain's CDR3 is CASRGPSGLAGGDEQFF. The CDR3 coding sequence is TGTGCCAGCAGGGGACCATCAGGACTAGCGGGAGGTGATGAGCAGTTCTTC.

This clonotype appeared a few times. V usage is TRBV27 and J usage is TRBJ2-5; no clear D gene. The V gene lost 2 bases and the J gene lost 4 bases, with 8 bases spanning the gap. The CDR3 spans 13 residues. The germline V gene encodes CDR1 MNHEY and CDR2 SMNVEV (reference sequence). The CDR3: CASSLGKGETQYF. CDR3 coding DNA: TGTGCCAGCAGTTTAGGAAAGGGAGAGACCCAGTACTTC.

This chain connects TRBV20-1 to TRBJ1-1; D call uncertain. This CDR3 comprises 12 residues. Deletions cut 0 bases from V and 6 bases from J, with 8 bases between. CDR1 is DFQATT, CDR2 SNEGSKA, per germline (reference sequence). CDR3 region: CSARDPSAEAFF. As DNA, the CDR3 is TGCAGTGCTAGAGATCCGTCCGCTGAAGCTTTCTTT.

This clonotype was counted a few times. The V and J genes are TRBV20-1 and TRBJ2-1, with a possible D match to TRBD1 (6 bases). The CDR3 runs to 14 residues. The ends were cut back, 0 bases at V and 4 bases at J, with 10 bases in the middle. Germline-derived CDR1 and CDR2 are DFQATT and SNEGSKA (reference sequence). The CDR3 sequence: CSARDRGFYNEQFF. CDR3 nucleotide sequence: TGCAGTGCTAGAGACAGGGGCTTTTACAATGAGCAGTTCTTC.

This chain joins TRBV27 and TRBJ1-1; D remains unclear. This CDR3 comprises 12 residues. V lost 6 bases and J lost 0, with 5 bases in between. Germline CDR1 reads MNHEY; CDR2 reads SMNVEV (reference sequence). The CDR3 spells CASRTVNTEAFF. CDR3 DNA sequence: TGTGCCAGCAGGACGGTGAACACTGAAGCTTTCTTT.

This sequence joins TRBV27 and TRBJ2-1, with 16 nucleotides matching TRBD2. The trim removed 6 bases at V and 2 bases at J, leaving 4 bases unmatched. Germline V gene data show CDR1 as MNHEY and CDR2 as SMNVEV (reference sequence). The CDR3 runs 17 residues. CDR3 nucleotides: TGTGCCAGCAGGGGACTAGCGGGAGGGACAGCCTACAATGAGCAGTTCTTC. Encoded protein: CASRGLAGGTAYNEQFF.

This rearrangement joins TRBV25-1 to TRBJ2-4; 7 nucleotides line up with TRBD1. Germline lookup yields CDR1 MGHDK and CDR2 SYGVNS. After removal of 2 bases from V and 1 base from J, the junction contained 2 bases not matched to a gene. The CDR3 has 15 amino acids. As DNA, the CDR3 is TGTGCCAGCAGTGAAGACAGGGAGGCCAAAAACATTCAGTACTTC. This sequence encodes CASSEDREAKNIQYF.

J is TRBJ2-3 and V is TRBV20-1, with 10 nucleotides matching TRBD2. Germline V gene lookup returns CDR1 DFQATT and CDR2 SNEGSKA (reference sequence). The CDR3 loop spans 12 amino acids. Losses at the gene ends were 8 bases for V and 4 bases for J; bases not matched to a gene: 3. As DNA, the CDR3 is TGCAGTAGCGGGAGGGGGCCAGATACGCAGTATTTT. Protein sequence: CSSGRGPDTQYF.

The chain employs TRBV6-2 or TRBV6-3 and TRBJ1-1; D is undetermined. Germline V gene data show CDR1 as MNHEY and CDR2 as SVGEGT. CDR3 length: 9 amino acids. Deletions cut 8 bases from V and 6 bases from J, with 4 bases between. The CDR3 DNA sequence: TGTGCCAGCGGAGCTGAAGCTTTCTTT. This sequence encodes CASGAEAFF.

This clonotype has just a few counts. The chain employs TRBV20-1 and TRBJ2-5, with TRBD2 identical over 13 bases. J gave up 6 bases and V 5 bases, and 9 bases lay outside the gene matches. CDR3 length: 15 residues. CDR1 is DFQATT, CDR2 SNEGSKA, per germline (reference sequence). The CDR3 sequence is CSASGLAGVEQTQYF. DNA of the CDR3: TGCAGTGCTTCCGGACTAGCGGGAGTAGAACAGACCCAGTACTTC.

This clonotype has only a few counts. This chain uses TRBV7-2 with TRBJ2-7, with 7 nucleotides matching TRBD2. Germline-derived CDR1 and CDR2 are SGHTA and FQGNSA. The J segment lost 3 bases and the V segment lost 4 bases, leaving 9 bases of the junction unmatched. This CDR3 region has 15 residues. CDR3 DNA: TGTGCCAGCAGCTCATCTAGCGGATGGAACTACGAGCAGTACTTC. The encoded protein is CASSSSSGWNYEQYF.

Only one count was recorded for this clonotype. This chain uses TRBV12-3 or TRBV12-4 with TRBJ2-1; no clear D. This CDR3 has 17 amino acids. V was pared by 4 bases and J by 3 bases, with 19 bases between. The CDR3 sequence: CASSSTWDSKGYNEQFF. CDR3 sequence (DNA): TGTGCCAGCAGTTCTACTTGGGATAGTAAAGGCTACAATGAGCAGTTCTTC.

This chain links TRBV6-2 or TRBV6-3 with TRBJ2-1; 7 bases agree with TRBD2. After removal of 5 bases from V and 9 bases from J, the junction contained 13 bases not matched to a gene. The germline gives CDR1 MNHEY, CDR2 SVGEGT. The CDR3 is 15 residues long. CDR3 protein: CASSSGASAASEQFF. DNA of the CDR3: TGTGCCAGCAGTAGCGGGGCTAGCGCCGCCAGTGAGCAGTTCTTC.

This clonotype has only a few counts. The rearrangement uses TRBV7-3 and TRBJ2-1, with 7 bases matching TRBD2. After removal of 5 bases from V and 3 bases from J, the junction contained 10 bases not matched to a gene. Germline V lookup: CDR1 SGHTA, CDR2 FQGTGA. The CDR3 is 16 residues long. The CDR3, as DNA: TGTGCCAGCAGCCCAATGGTAAGCGGGGTCTACAATGAGCAGTTCTTC. It encodes CASSPMVSGVYNEQFF.